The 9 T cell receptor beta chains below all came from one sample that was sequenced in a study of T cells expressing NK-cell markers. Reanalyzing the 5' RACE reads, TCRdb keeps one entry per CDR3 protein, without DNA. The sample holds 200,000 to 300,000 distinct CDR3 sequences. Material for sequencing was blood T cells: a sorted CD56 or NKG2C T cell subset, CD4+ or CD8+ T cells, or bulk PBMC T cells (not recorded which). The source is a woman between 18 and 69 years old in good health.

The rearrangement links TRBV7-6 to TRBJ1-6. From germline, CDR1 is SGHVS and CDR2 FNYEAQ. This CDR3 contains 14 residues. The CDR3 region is CASSPRGLRSPLHF.

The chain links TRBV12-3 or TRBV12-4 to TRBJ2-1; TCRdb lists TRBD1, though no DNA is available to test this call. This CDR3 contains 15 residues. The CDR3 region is CASSRRDRGNNEQFF.

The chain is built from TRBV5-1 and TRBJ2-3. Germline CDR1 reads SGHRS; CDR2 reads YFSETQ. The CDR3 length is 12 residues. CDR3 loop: CASSSTSRTQYF. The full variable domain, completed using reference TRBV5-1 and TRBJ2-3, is KAGVTQTPRYLIKTRGQQVTLSCSPISGHRSVSWYQQTPGQGLQFLFEYFSETQRNKGNFPGRFSGRQFSNSRSEMNVSTLELGDSALYLCASSSTSRTQYFGPGTRLTVL.

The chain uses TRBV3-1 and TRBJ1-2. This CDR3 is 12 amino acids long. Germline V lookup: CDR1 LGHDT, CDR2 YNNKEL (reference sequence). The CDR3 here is CASSPGVGGYTF.

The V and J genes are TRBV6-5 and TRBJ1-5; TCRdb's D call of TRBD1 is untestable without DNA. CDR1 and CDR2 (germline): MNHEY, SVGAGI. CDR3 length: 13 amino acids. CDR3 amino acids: CASSYLGGQPQHF.

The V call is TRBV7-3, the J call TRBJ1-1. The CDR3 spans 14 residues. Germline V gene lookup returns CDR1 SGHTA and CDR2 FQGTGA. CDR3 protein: CASSENGGNTEAFF.

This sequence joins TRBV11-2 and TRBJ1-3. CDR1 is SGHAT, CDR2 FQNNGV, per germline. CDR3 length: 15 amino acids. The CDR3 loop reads CASTIIGIAGNTIYF.

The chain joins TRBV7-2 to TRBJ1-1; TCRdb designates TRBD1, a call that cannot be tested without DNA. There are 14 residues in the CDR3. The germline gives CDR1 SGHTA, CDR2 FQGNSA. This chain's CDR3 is CASSLTGGYTEAFF.

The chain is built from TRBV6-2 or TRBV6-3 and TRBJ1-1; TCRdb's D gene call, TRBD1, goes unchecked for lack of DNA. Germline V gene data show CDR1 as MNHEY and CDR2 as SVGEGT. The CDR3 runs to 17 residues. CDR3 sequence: CASSPHRGGSMNTEAFF.